This T cell receptor (beta chain) was captured by sequencing in a study of blood T cell repertoires in COVID-19. Using immunoSEQ multiplex PCR, the repertoire was profiled, and TCRdb retains in-frame clones only, with some absent. The data show 80,000 or so clones, roughly four fifths seen once. The CDR3 is made up of 15 amino acids. Trimming took 0 bases from V and 0 from J, leaving 6 bases between them. The germline V gene encodes CDR1 SGHNT and CDR2 YENEEA. The origin of this receptor is a man between 60 and 70 years old with acute or convalescent COVID-19. The chain carries TRBV11-3 and TRBJ1-3; no clear D. Sequencing used peripheral blood. The CDR3: CASSLEGRSGNTIYF. DNA for the CDR3: TGTGCCAGCAGCTTAGAGGGCCGCTCTGGAAACACCATATATTTT.